This T cell receptor (beta chain) was obtained from a study of immune evolution from preneoplasia to lung adenocarcinoma. Trimming cost V 4 bases and J 5 bases, with 11 bases left between them. Germline V gives CDR1 SGHAT, CDR2 FQNNGV. The CDR3 runs 13 residues. Sequencing was performed with immunoSEQ multiplex PCR; in TCRdb, only in-frame clones are kept and a portion is missing. Of about 3,200 clones in the sample, around 80% were seen once. The sequencing input was FFPE adjacent normal lung tissue. The sequence was obtained from a donor at least 70 years old with lung adenocarcinoma. This chain connects TRBV11-2 to TRBJ1-1; TRBD1 is a possible D gene (6 bases). The DNA of the CDR3 is TGTGCCAGCAGCTCAGGACAGTTAACTGAAGCTTTCTTT. Amino acid sequence: CASSSGQLTEAFF.